This T cell receptor (beta chain) was documented in a study of identical twins. Study-wide findings and caveats: It was possible that invariant MAIT and iNKT cells partly confounded the zero-insertion analyses. Twins shared out-of-frame alpha sequences with excess low generation probability. Cord blood's abundant beta clonotypes had fewer insertions, unlike memory repertoires.

The V gene's germline CDR1 is LGHDT and CDR2 YNNKEL (reference sequence). This CDR3 has 18 amino acids. V was clipped by 1 base and J by 3 bases; unmatched bases: 9. This clonotype has a handful of counts. Its antigen is not identified. A universal primer site came from template switching; cDNA carried unique molecular identifiers. TCRdb analysed the 5' RACE reads with MiXCR anew, one entry per CDR3 protein. The sample shows 450,000 or so distinct CDR3 sequences, about 13% of them seen only once. These same data were also listed under a study on yellow fever vaccine responses in identical twins.

The specimen was CD4+ T cells sorted from blood. The V and J genes are TRBV3-1 and TRBJ2-1; 10 bases are a match to TRBD2. This TCR was recovered from a woman aged 18-30 years in good health. CDR3 DNA: TGTGCCAGCAGCCAAGGACCGGGACTAGCGATAAACTACAATGAGCAGTTCTTC. It translates to CASSQGPGLAINYNEQFF.